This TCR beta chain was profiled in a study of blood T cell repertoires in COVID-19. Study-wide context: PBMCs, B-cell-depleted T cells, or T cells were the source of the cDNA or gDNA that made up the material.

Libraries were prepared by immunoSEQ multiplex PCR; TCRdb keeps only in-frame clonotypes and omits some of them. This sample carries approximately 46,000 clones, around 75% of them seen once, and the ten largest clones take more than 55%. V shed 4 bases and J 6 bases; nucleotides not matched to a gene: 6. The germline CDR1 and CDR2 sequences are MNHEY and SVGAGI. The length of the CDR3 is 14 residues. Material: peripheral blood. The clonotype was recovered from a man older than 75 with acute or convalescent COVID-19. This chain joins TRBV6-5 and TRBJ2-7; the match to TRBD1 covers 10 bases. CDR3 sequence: CASSFPGQGGEQYF. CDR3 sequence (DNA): TGTGCCAGCAGTTTCCCTGGACAGGGGGGCGAGCAGTACTTC.